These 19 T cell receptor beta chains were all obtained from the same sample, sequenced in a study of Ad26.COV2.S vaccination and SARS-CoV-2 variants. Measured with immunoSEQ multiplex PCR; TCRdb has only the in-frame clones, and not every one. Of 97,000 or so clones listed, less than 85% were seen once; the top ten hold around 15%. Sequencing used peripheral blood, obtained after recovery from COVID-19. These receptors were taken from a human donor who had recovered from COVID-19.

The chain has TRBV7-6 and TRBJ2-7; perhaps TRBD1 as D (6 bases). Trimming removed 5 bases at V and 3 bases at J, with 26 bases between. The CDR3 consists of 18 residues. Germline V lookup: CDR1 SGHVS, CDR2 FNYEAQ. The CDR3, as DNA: TGTGCCAGCAGCCTCCGAGGGGGAGATACAGCCGACTACTACGAGCAGTACTTC. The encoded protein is CASSLRGGDTADYYEQYF.

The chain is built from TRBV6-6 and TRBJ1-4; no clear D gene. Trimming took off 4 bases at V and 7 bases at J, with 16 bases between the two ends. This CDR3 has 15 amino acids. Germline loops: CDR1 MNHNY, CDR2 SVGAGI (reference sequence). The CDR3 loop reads CASSSSGGDGEKLFF. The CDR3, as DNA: TGTGCCAGCAGTTCCTCGGGTGGTGATGGTGAAAAACTGTTTTTT.

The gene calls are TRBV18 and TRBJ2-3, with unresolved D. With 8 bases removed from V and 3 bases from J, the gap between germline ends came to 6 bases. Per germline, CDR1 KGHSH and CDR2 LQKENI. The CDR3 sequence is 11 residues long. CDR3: CASQNTDTQYF. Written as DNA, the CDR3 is TGTGCCAGCCAGAATACAGATACGCAGTATTTT.

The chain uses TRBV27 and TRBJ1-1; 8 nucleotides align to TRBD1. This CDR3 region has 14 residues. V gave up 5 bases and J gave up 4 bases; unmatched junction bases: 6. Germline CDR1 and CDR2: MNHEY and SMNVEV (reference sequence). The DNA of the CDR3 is TGTGCCAGCAGTAGGACAGGGTGGACCACTGAAGCTTTCTTT. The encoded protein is CASSRTGWTTEAFF.

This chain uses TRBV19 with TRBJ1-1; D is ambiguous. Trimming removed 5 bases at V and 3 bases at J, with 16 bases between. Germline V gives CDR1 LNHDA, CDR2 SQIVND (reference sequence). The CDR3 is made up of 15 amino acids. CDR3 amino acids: CASSDPVERDTEAFF. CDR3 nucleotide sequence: TGTGCCAGTAGTGACCCGGTCGAAAGGGACACTGAAGCTTTCTTT.

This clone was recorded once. The DNA of the CDR3 is TGTGCCTGGAGTGAAGGGTTAAGGACACCCCTCCACTTT. The encoded protein is CAWSEGLRTPLHF. J is TRBJ1-6 and V is TRBV30; D ambiguous. Germline V gene sequence: CDR1 GTSNPN, CDR2 SVGIG (reference sequence). This CDR3 has 13 residues. V was shortened by 1 base and J by 11 bases, with 12 bases between the two germline ends.

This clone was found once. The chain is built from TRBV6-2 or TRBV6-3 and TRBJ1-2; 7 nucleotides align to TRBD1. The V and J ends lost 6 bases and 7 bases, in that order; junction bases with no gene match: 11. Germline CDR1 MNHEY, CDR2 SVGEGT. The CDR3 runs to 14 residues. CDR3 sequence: CASSLNRGTSGYTF. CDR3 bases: TGTGCCAGCAGCCTCAACAGGGGTACTTCTGGCTACACCTTC.

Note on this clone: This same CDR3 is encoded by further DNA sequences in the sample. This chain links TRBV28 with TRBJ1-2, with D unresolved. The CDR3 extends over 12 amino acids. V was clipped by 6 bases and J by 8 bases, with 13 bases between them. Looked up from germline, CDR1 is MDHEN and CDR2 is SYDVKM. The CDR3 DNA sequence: TGTGCCAGCAGCTCGACTCCGGGGGGCTACACCTTC. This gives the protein CASSSTPGGYTF.

CDR3 coding DNA: TGTGCCAGCAGTGGGACCCCTAATCAGCCCCAGCATTTT. Translated: CASSGTPNQPQHF. The V gene is TRBV2, the J gene TRBJ1-5; no firm D call. Germline CDR1 SNHLY, CDR2 FYNNEI. Trimming stripped 4 bases from V and 4 bases from J, with 8 bases between. The CDR3 consists of 13 residues.

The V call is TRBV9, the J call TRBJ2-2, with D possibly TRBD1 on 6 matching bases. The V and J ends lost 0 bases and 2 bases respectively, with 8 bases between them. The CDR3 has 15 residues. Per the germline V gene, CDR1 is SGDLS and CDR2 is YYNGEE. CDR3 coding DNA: TGTGCCAGCAGCGTAGGGACAGTAAACACCGGGGAGCTGTTTTTT. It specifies CASSVGTVNTGELFF.

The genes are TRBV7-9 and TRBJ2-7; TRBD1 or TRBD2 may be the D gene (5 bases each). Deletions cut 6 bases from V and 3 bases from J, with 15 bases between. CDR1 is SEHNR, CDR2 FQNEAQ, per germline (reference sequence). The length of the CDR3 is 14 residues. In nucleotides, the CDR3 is TGTGCCAGCAGTACGGCTGGGGGAATCTACGAGCAGTACTTC. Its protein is CASSTAGGIYEQYF. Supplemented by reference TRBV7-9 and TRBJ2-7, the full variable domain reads DTGVSQNPRHKITKRGQNVTFRCDPISEHNRLYWYRQTLGQGPEFLTYFQNEAQLEKSRLLSDRFSAERPKGSFSTLEIQRTEQGDSAMYLCASSTAGGIYEQYFGPGTRLTVT.

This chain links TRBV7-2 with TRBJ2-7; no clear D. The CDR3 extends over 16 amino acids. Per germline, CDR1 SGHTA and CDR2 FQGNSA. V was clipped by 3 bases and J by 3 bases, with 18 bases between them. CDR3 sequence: CASSLSLVYRHYEQYF. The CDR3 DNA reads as TGTGCCAGCAGCTTGTCTCTTGTGTACCGCCACTACGAGCAGTACTTC. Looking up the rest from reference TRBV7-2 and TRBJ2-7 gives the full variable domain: GAGVSQSPSNKVTEKGKDVELRCDPISGHTALYWYRQSLGQGLEFLIYFQGNSAPDKSGLPSDRFSAERTGGSVSTLTIQRTQQEDSAVYLCASSLSLVYRHYEQYFGPGTRLTVT.

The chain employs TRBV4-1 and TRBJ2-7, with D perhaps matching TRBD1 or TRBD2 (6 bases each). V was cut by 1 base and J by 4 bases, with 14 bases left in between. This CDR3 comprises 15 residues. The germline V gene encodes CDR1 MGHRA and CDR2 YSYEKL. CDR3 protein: CASSQVGGQSYEQYF. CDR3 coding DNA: TGCGCCAGCAGCCAAGTAGGGGGGCAGTCTTACGAGCAGTACTTC.

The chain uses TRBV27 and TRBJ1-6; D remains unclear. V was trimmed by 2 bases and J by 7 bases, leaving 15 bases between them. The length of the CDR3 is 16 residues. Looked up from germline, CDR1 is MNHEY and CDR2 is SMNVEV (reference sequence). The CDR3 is CASSLNTFTHNSPLHF. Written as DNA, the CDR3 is TGTGCCAGCAGTTTAAATACGTTTACACACAATTCACCCCTCCACTTT.

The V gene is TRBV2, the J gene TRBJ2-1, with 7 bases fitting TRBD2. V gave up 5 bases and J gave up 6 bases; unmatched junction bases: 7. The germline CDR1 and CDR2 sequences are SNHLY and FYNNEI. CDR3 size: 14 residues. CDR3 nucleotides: TGTGCCAGCAGTCGACTAGCAGCTACCAATGAGCAGTTCTTC. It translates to CASSRLAATNEQFF.

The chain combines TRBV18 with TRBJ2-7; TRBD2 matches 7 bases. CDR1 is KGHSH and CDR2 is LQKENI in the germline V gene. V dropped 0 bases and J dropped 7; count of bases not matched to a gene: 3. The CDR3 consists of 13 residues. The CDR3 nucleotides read TGTGCCAGCTCACCACCGGGAGGGGAGGAGCAGTACTTC. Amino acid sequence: CASSPPGGEEQYF.

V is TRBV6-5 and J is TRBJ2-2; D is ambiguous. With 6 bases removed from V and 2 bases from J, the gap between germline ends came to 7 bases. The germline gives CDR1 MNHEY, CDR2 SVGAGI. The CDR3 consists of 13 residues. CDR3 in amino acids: CASRPLNTGELFF. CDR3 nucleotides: TGTGCCAGCAGACCACTAAACACCGGGGAGCTGTTTTTT.

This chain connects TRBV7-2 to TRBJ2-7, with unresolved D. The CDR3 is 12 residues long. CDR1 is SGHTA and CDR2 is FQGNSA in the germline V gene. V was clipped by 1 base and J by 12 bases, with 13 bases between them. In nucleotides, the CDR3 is TGTGCCAGCAGCTTAGACATAGGCCCGGGGTACTTC. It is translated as CASSLDIGPGYF.

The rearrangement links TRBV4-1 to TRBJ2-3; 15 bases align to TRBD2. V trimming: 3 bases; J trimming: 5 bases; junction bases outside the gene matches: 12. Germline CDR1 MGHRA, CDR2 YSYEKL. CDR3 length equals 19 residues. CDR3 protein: CASSHPGLAGGPGEDTQYF. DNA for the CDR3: TGCGCCAGCAGCCATCCCGGACTAGCGGGGGGGCCTGGGGAAGATACGCAGTATTTT.